The 24 T cell receptor beta chains reported below all come from one sample, sequenced in a study of regulatory T cells in long-lasting Graves disease. As to time point: newly diagnosed GD, antithyroid drugs for less than 3 months. PBMC RNA served as the TCR library source. CDR3-region Arm-PCR and iRepertoire HTBI primers produced the TCR beta libraries. In TCRdb, the multiplex PCR reads were re-called with MiXCR into one record per CDR3 protein. The repertoire holds about 540,000 distinct CDR3 sequences, with 13% as singletons. The data also belong to a second study, concerning T cells in Graves' hyperthyroidism and ophthalmopathy.

The sequences come from peripheral blood mononuclear cells (PBMCs), collected at new diagnosis, from a patient treated with antithyroid drugs. These receptors all come from a man aged 25 to 45 with Graves disease.

This clonotype was seen repeatedly, ten times or more. The chain has TRBV6-4 and TRBJ2-2, with 8 bases lining up with TRBD1. Germline lookup yields CDR1 MRHNA and CDR2 SNTAGT. The CDR3 loop spans 15 amino acids. V was pared by 3 bases and J by 7 bases, with 7 bases of the junction left unmatched. In DNA form, the CDR3 reads TGTGCCAGCAGTGAATCGCAGGGGGCAAACGGGGAGCTGTTTTTT. Translation gives CASSESQGANGELFF.

J is TRBJ2-5 and V is TRBV20-1, with 11 bases matching TRBD2. The germline CDR1 and CDR2 sequences are DFQATT and SNEGSKA (reference sequence). The trim removed 4 bases at V and 4 bases at J, leaving 17 bases unmatched. The CDR3 extends over 18 amino acids. The CDR3 loop reads CSATRTSGRGAVSETQYF. Written as DNA, the CDR3 is TGCAGTGCTACCCGGACTAGCGGGCGGGGGGCGGTGTCAGAGACCCAGTACTTC.

In its sample, this clonotype was seen a few times. CDR3 coding DNA: TGCGCCAGCAGCCAAGAGAGGTTTGAAGAGACCCAGTACTTC. As protein: CASSQERFEETQYF. The V call is TRBV4-1, the J call TRBJ2-5; D remains unclear. CDR3 length equals 14 residues. Trimming cost V 0 bases and J 3 bases, with 8 bases left between them. From germline, CDR1 is MGHRA and CDR2 YSYEKL.

This clonotype was found many times. The chain joins TRBV20-1 to TRBJ2-1, with TRBD2 identical over 11 bases. Per the germline V gene, CDR1 is DFQATT and CDR2 is SNEGSKA (reference sequence). With V trimmed by 1 base and J by 7 bases, 15 bases remained unmatched. The CDR3 consists of 18 residues. CDR3 amino acids: CSARGGPSGRNVRNEQFF. The CDR3 DNA reads TGCAGTGCTAGAGGGGGCCCTAGCGGGAGGAATGTTAGGAATGAGCAGTTCTTC.

The J gene is TRBJ2-1, the V gene TRBV30, with no clear D. The CDR3 loop spans 16 amino acids. The germline V gene encodes CDR1 GTSNPN and CDR2 SVGIG (reference sequence). V lost 1 base to trimming and J lost 7 bases, with 20 bases between them. DNA for the CDR3: TGTGCCTGGAGTGGGGTTCAGGCCTGGGTGATTAATGAGCAGTTCTTC. It codes for CAWSGVQAWVINEQFF.

With respect to this clonotype: This is likely an artifact of a read error, given a far larger clone one base away. The CDR3 DNA follows: TGTGCCAGCAGTTTTATGGCGACCGGGAACACTGAAGCTTTCTTT. Protein: CASSFMATGNTEAFF. This chain connects TRBV6-2 or TRBV6-3 to TRBJ1-1; D remains ambiguous. Germline V CDR1 and CDR2: MNHEY, SVGEGT. The CDR3 extends over 15 amino acids. Trimming removed 4 bases at V and 1 base at J, with 13 bases between.

As to this clonotype: Being one base from a much bigger clone, this may be a read error. The chain links TRBV12-3 or TRBV12-4 to TRBJ2-2; TRBD2 is a possible D gene (5 bases). Trimming shortened V by 6 bases and J by 7 bases, and 12 bases separated the two germline ends. The CDR3 runs 13 residues. CDR3 sequence (DNA): TGTGCCAGCAGACTCGAACTAGACGGGGAGCTGTTTTTT. Its protein product is CASRLELDGELFF.

This clonotype showed up just a few times. The chain carries TRBV7-3 and TRBJ2-1; no clear D. The V gene's germline CDR1 is SGHTA and CDR2 FQGTGA. V gave up 4 bases and J gave up 11 bases, with 18 bases separating them. This CDR3 has 14 amino acids. The CDR3 nucleotides are TGTGCCAGCAGCTCCCCGCTCGATCCCAGCAAGCAGTTCTTC. Protein sequence: CASSSPLDPSKQFF.

The chain is built from TRBV18 and TRBJ1-1, with D perhaps matching TRBD1 (6 bases). The CDR3 extends over 15 amino acids. Germline V lookup: CDR1 KGHSH, CDR2 LQKENI. The ends were cut back, 0 bases at V and 4 bases at J, with 12 bases in the middle. In DNA, the CDR3 is TGTGCCAGCTCACCACCGGCCAGGGGCGGCACTGAAGCTTTCTTT. Translating it yields CASSPPARGGTEAFF.

In its sample, this clonotype was seen many times. This rearrangement joins TRBV5-1 to TRBJ2-3; possible D gene TRBD2, 6 bases. Germline lookup yields CDR1 SGHRS and CDR2 YFSETQ. The CDR3 extends over 14 amino acids. Trimming left V 6 bases short and J 6 bases short, with 17 bases between. The CDR3 is CASIRGEHGDTQYF. CDR3 DNA sequence: TGCGCCAGCATACGCGGGGAACACGGGGATACGCAGTATTTT.

This clonotype has a count of ten or more. This rearrangement joins TRBV13 to TRBJ2-7; D is tentatively TRBD1 or TRBD2 (5 bases each). Germline CDR1 PRHDT, CDR2 FYEKMQ (reference sequence). This CDR3 comprises 14 residues. V lost 3 bases and J lost 5, with 14 bases in between. CDR3 in DNA: TGTGCCAGCAGCTTCGCCGGGACCCCGCACGAGCAGTACTTC. The encoded protein is CASSFAGTPHEQYF. Full variable domain (outside the CDR3, taken from reference TRBV13 and TRBJ2-7): AAGVIQSPRHLIKEKRETATLKCYPIPRHDTVYWYQQGPGQDPQFLISFYEKMQSDKGSIPDRFSAQQFSDYHSELNMSSLELGDSALYFCASSFAGTPHEQYFGPGTRLTVT.

This clonotype appeared a single time. The chain combines TRBV5-6 with TRBJ1-1; TRBD1 aligns across 11 bases. Germline V gene data show CDR1 as SGHDT and CDR2 as YYEEEE. After removal of 4 bases from V and 1 base from J, the junction contained 9 bases not matched to a gene. The CDR3 is 17 amino acids. The CDR3 is CASSLGQGAGPNTEAFF. The DNA for the CDR3 is TGTGCCAGCAGCCTTGGACAGGGGGCGGGCCCGAACACTGAAGCTTTCTTT.

This clonotype was detected many times. V and J are TRBV6-1 and TRBJ2-1; 10 bases align to TRBD2. The CDR3 consists of 16 residues. CDR1 and CDR2 from the germline V gene are MNHNS and SASEGT. V dropped 5 bases and J dropped 4; count of bases not matched to a gene: 8. CDR3 sequence reads: CASSLGLAVPYNEQFF. The CDR3 DNA is TGTGCCAGCAGTCTTGGACTAGCGGTCCCTTACAATGAGCAGTTCTTC.

In its sample, this clonotype was seen many times. The rearrangement joins TRBV6-2 or TRBV6-3 to TRBJ2-3, with 10 nucleotides matching TRBD1. The length of the CDR3 is 15 residues. CDR1 and CDR2 (germline): MNHEY, SVGEGT. J gave up 4 bases and V 6 bases, and 7 bases lay outside the gene matches. CDR3 coding DNA: TGTGCCAGCAGAACCGGACAGGGGGAGTCAGATACGCAGTATTTT. Protein: CASRTGQGESDTQYF.

As for this clonotype: It may be a read error: a sequence one base away is much more abundant. The gene calls are TRBV20-1 and TRBJ2-1; 7 bases fit TRBD2. From germline, CDR1 is DFQATT and CDR2 SNEGSKA (reference sequence). This CDR3 contains 13 residues. With 3 bases clipped from V and 10 bases from J, the junction kept 9 bases outside the gene matches. The CDR3 sequence: CSASTSSGYEQFF. For the CDR3, the DNA is TGCAGTGCTAGTACGTCTAGCGGCTACGAGCAGTTCTTC.

The chain combines TRBV5-8 with TRBJ1-6; D gene uncertain. The germline V gene encodes CDR1 SGHTS and CDR2 YDEGEE. This CDR3 is 11 amino acids long. Trimming took 0 bases from V and 11 from J, leaving 3 bases between them. This CDR3 reads CASSLVAPLHF. CDR3 nucleotide sequence: TGTGCCAGCAGCTTGGTCGCACCCCTCCACTTT.

This clonotype was recorded at least ten times. This chain connects TRBV5-6 to TRBJ2-1; D could derive from TRBD1 or TRBD2 (5 bases each). With 3 bases removed from V and 6 bases from J, the gap between germline ends came to 10 bases. Germline CDR1 and CDR2: SGHDT and YYEEEE. The CDR3 is 13 amino acids. The CDR3: CASSWGPGNEQFF. The CDR3 DNA follows: TGTGCCAGCAGCTGGGGACCGGGCAATGAGCAGTTCTTC.

This sequence joins TRBV19 and TRBJ2-1; TRBD2 aligns across 10 bases. The CDR3 has 15 residues. V lost 6 bases and J lost 9; bases outside the gene matches: 11. Germline lookup yields CDR1 LNHDA and CDR2 SQIVND (reference sequence). DNA of the CDR3: TGTGCCAGTAGAGCCCGGCTAGCGGGAGAAAGTGAGCAGTTCTTC. Its protein product is CASRARLAGESEQFF.

This clonotype was counted many times. The rearrangement joins TRBV12-3 or TRBV12-4 to TRBJ2-5, with a tentative D call TRBD2 (6 bases). The CDR3 spans 15 residues. The germline V and J ends were trimmed by 4 bases and 2 bases, with 14 bases remaining between them. CDR3 loop: CASSSSFGGQETQYF. CDR3 DNA: TGTGCCAGCAGTTCCTCGTTCGGGGGACAAGAGACCCAGTACTTC.

This clonotype has ten or more counts. The chain joins TRBV20-1 to TRBJ2-7; D could derive from TRBD1 or TRBD2 (7 bases each). V was clipped by 2 bases and J by 6 bases, with 17 bases between them. CDR1 DFQATT and CDR2 SNEGSKA come from the germline V gene (reference sequence). This CDR3 is 14 amino acids long. CDR3 protein: CSARSPSGGGEQYF. The CDR3 DNA sequence: TGCAGTGCTAGAAGCCCCTCAGGGGGGGGCGAGCAGTACTTC.

This clonotype was counted ten times or more. The rearrangement uses TRBV29-1 and TRBJ1-2; D remains unclear. CDR3 length: 11 residues. Germline lookup yields CDR1 SQVTM and CDR2 ANQGSEA. V lost 4 bases and J 2 bases, leaving 5 bases between the germline ends. CDR3 loop: CSVAENYGYTF. CDR3 DNA: TGCAGCGTTGCTGAGAACTATGGCTACACCTTC.

The rearrangement uses TRBV20-1 and TRBJ2-3, with TRBD1 identical over 9 bases. The CDR3 spans 17 residues. The trim removed 3 bases at V and 2 bases at J, leaving 12 bases unmatched. The V gene's germline CDR1 is DFQATT and CDR2 SNEGSKA (reference sequence). For the CDR3, the DNA is TGCAGTGCTAGGGGTGAACAGGGGGCGATCATCACAGATACGCAGTATTTT. Protein sequence: CSARGEQGAIITDTQYF.

The rearrangement links TRBV29-1 to TRBJ2-7; D gene unclear. The CDR3 length is 10 residues. V was clipped by 4 bases and J by 3 bases, with 4 bases between them. Germline V gene sequence: CDR1 SQVTM, CDR2 ANQGSEA. The DNA of the CDR3 is TGCAGCGTTGTTGGCTACGAGCAGTACTTC. This translates into CSVVGYEQYF.

This clonotype was counted only a few times. The chain recombines TRBV20-1 with TRBJ2-1, with TRBD1 matching 8 bases. CDR1 DFQATT and CDR2 SNEGSKA come from the germline V gene (reference sequence). With V trimmed by 6 bases and J by 4 bases, 11 bases remained unmatched. The length of the CDR3 is 15 residues. The CDR3 coding sequence is TGCAGTGCCCCGAGCCGGGACAGGCCATACAATGAGCAGTTCTTC. This translates into CSAPSRDRPYNEQFF.